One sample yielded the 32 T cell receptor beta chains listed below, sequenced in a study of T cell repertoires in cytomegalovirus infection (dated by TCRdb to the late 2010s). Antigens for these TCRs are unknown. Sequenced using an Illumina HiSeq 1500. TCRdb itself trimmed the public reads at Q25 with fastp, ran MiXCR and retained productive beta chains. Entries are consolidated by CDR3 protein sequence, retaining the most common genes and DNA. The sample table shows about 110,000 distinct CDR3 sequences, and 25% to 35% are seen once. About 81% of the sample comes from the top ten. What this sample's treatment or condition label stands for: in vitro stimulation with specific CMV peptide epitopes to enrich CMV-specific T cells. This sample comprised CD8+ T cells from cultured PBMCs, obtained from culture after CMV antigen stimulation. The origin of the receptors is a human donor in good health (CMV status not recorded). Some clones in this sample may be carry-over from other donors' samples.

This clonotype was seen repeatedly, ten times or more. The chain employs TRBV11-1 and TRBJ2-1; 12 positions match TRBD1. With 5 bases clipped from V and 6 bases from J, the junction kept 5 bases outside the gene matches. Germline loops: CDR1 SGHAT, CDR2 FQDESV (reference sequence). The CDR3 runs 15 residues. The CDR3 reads CASSPGQGARNEQFF. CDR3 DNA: TGTGCCAGCAGCCCGGGACAGGGGGCGCGCAATGAGCAGTTCTTC.

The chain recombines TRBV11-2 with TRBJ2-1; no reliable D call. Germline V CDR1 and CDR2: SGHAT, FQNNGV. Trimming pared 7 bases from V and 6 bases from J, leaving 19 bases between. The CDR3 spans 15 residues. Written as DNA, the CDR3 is TGTGCCAGCACCCAGAACCTCGTGCGATTCAATGAGCAGTTCTTC. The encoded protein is CASTQNLVRFNEQFF. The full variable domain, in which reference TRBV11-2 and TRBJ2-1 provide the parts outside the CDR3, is EAGVAQSPRYKIIEKRQSVAFWCNPISGHATLYWYQQILGQGPKLLIQFQNNGVVDDSQLPKDRFSAERLKGVDSTLKIQPAKLEDSAVYLCASTQNLVRFNEQFFGPGTRLTVL.

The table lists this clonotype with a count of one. The CDR3 bases are TGTGCCAGCAGTTCCACAGGGATCGTGAACACTGAAGCTTTCTTT. This codes for CASSSTGIVNTEAFF. The V call is TRBV28, the J call TRBJ1-1; TRBD1 might be the D (6 bases). Germline values: CDR1 MDHEN, CDR2 SYDVKM. Trimming pared 4 bases from V and 0 bases from J, leaving 12 bases between. This CDR3 has 15 amino acids.

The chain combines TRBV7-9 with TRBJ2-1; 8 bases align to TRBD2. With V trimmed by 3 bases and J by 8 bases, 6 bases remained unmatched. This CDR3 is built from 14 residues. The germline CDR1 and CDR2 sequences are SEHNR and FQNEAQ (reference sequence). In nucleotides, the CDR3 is TGTGCCAGCAGCTTTAGCGGGGATATGGATGAGCAGTTCTTC. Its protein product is CASSFSGDMDEQFF.

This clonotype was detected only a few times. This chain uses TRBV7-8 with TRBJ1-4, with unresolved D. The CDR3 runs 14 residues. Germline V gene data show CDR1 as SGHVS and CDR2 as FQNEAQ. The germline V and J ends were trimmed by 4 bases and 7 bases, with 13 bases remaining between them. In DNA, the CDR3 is TGTGCCAGCAGCTCCGGGTTCCCCGGTGAAAAACTGTTTTTT. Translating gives CASSSGFPGEKLFF.

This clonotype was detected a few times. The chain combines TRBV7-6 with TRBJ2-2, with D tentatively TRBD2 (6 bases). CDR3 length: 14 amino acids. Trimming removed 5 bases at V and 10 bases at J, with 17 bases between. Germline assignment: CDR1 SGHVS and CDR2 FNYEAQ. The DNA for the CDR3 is TGTGCCAGCAGCCCGAGACAGAGGCGGGAGGAGCTGTTTTTT. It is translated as CASSPRQRREELFF.

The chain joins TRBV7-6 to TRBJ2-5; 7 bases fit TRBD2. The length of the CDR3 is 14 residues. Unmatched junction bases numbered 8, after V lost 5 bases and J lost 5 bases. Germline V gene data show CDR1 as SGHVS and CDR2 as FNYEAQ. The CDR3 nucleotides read TGTGCCAGCAGCCTGCTGAGCGGGGAGGAGACCCAGTACTTC. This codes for CASSLLSGEETQYF.

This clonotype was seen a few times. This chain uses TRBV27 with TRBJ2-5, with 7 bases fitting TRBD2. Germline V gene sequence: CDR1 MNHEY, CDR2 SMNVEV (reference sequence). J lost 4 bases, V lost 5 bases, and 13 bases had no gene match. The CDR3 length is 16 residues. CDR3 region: CASSPPNMREGETQYF. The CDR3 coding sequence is TGTGCCAGCAGTCCCCCTAATATGAGGGAGGGAGAGACCCAGTACTTC.

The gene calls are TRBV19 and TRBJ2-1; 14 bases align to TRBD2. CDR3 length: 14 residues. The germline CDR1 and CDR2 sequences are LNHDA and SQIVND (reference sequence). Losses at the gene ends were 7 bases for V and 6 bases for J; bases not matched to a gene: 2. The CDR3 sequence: CASTTSGGANEQFF. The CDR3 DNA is TGTGCCAGTACGACTAGCGGGGGGGCCAATGAGCAGTTCTTC. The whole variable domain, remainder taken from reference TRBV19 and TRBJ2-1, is DGGITQSPKYLFRKEGQNVTLSCEQNLNHDAMYWYRQDPGQGLRLIYYSQIVNDFQKGDIAEGYSVSREKKESFPLTVTSAQKNPTAFYLCASTTSGGANEQFFGPGTRLTVL.

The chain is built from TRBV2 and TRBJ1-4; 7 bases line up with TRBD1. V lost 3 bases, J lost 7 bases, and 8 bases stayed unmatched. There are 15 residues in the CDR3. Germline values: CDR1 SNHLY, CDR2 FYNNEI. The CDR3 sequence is CASSDPGGRGEKLFF. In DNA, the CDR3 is TGTGCCAGCAGTGATCCAGGGGGTCGCGGTGAAAAACTGTTTTTT.

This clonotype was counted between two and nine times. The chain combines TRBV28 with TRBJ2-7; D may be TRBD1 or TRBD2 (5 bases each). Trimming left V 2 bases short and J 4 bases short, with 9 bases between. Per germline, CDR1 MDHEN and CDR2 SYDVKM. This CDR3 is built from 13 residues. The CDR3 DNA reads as TGTGCCAGCAGTTTAGAGGGGATGTACGAGCAGTACTTC. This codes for CASSLEGMYEQYF.

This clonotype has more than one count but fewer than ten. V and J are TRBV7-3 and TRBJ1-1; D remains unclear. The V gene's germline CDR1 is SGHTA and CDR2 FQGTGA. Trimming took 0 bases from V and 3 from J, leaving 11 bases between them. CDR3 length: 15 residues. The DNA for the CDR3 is TGTGCCAGCAGCTTAACACGGAGCTTGGACACTGAAGCTTTCTTT. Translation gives CASSLTRSLDTEAFF.

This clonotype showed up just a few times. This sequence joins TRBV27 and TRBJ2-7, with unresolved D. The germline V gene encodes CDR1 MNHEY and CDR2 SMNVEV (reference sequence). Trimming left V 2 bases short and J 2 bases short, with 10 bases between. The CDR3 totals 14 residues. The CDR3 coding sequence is TGTGCCAGCAGTTTAAAGGGCCCTACCTACGAGCAGTACTTC. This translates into CASSLKGPTYEQYF.

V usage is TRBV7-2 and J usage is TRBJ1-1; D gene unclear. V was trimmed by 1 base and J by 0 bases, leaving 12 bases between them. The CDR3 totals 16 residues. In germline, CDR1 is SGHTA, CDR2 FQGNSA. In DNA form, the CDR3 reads TGTGCCAGCAGCTTAGTTACGCAGGCGTTGAACACTGAAGCTTTCTTT. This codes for CASSLVTQALNTEAFF.

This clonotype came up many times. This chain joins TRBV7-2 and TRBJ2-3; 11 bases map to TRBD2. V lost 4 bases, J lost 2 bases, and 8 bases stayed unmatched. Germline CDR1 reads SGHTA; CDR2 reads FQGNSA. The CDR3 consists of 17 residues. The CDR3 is CASSSISGGVNTDTQYF. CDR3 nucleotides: TGTGCCAGCAGCTCCATTAGCGGGGGGGTAAACACAGATACGCAGTATTTT.

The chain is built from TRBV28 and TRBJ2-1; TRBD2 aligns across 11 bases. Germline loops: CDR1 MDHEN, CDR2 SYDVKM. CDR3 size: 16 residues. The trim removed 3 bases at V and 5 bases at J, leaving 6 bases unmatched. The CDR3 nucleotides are TGTGCCAGCAGTTTGTCGACTAGCGGGACACACAATGAGCAGTTCTTC. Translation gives CASSLSTSGTHNEQFF.

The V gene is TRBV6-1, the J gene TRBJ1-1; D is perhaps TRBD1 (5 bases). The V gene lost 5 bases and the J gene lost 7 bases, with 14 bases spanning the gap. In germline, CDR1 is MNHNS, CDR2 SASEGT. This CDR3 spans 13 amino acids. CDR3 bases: TGTGCCAGCAGTCCCAGACAGAACTATGAAGCTTTCTTT. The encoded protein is CASSPRQNYEAFF.

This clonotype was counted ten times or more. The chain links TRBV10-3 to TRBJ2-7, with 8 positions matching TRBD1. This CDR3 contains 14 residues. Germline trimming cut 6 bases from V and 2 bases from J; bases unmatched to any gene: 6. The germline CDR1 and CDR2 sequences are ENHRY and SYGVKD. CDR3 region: CAISLRDRTYEQYF. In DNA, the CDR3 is TGTGCCATCAGCCTCCGGGACAGGACCTACGAGCAGTACTTC.

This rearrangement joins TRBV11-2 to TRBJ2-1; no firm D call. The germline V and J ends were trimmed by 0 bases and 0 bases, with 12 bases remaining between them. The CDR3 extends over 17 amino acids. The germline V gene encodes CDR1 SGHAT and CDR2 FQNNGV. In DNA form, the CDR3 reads TGTGCCAGCAGCTTAGATTTTGTTTTGAGCTCCTACAATGAGCAGTTCTTC. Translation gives CASSLDFVLSSYNEQFF.

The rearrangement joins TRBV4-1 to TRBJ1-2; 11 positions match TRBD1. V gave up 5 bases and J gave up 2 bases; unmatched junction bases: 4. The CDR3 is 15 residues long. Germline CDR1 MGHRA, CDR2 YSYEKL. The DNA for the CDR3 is TGCGCCAGCAGCTTACGGACAGGGGGCAACTATGGCTACACCTTC. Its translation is CASSLRTGGNYGYTF.

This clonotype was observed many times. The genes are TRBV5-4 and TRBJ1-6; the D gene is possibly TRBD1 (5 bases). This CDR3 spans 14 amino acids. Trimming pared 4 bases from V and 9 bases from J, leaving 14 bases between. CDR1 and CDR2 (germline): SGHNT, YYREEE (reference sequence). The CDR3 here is CASSAPGGSSPLHF. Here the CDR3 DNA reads TGTGCCAGCAGCGCCCCCGGGGGAAGTTCACCCCTCCACTTT.

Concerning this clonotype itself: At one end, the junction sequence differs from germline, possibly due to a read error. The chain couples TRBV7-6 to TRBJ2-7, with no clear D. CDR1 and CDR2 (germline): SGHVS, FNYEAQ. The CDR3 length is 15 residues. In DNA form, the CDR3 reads TGTGCCAGCAGCTTAGATGTGACGATCTCCCACGAGCAGTACTTC. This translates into CASSLDVTISHEQYF.

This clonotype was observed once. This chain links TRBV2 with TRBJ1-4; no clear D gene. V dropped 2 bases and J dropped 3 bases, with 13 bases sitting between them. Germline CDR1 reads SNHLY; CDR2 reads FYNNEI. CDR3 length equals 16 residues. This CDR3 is CASSEIGLEANEKLFF. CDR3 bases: TGTGCCAGCAGTGAAATAGGTTTAGAGGCTAATGAAAAACTGTTTTTT.

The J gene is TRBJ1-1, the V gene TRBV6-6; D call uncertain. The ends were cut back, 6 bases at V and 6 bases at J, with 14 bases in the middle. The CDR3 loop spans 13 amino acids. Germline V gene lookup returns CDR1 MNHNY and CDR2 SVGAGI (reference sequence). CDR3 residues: CASSPWGRAEAFF. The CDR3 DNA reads TGTGCCAGCAGCCCGTGGGGAAGGGCTGAAGCTTTCTTT.

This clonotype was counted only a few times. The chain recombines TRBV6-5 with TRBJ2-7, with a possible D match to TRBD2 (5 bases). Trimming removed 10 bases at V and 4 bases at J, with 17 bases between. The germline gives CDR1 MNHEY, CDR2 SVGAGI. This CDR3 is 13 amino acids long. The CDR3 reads CATGLGIRYEQYF. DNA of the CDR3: TGTGCCACCGGACTTGGGATTCGGTACGAGCAGTACTTC.

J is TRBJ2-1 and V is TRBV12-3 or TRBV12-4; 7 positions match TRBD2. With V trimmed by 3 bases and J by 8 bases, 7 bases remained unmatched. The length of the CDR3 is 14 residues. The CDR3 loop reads CASSLGGEVDEQFF. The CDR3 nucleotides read TGTGCCAGCAGTTTGGGGGGGGAAGTAGATGAGCAGTTCTTC.

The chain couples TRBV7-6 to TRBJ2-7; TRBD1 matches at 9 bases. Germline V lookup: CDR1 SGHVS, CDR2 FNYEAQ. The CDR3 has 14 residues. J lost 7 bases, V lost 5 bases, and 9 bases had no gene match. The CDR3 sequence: CASSTRTGESEQYF. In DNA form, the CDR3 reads TGTGCCAGCAGCACGAGGACAGGGGAGAGTGAGCAGTACTTC.

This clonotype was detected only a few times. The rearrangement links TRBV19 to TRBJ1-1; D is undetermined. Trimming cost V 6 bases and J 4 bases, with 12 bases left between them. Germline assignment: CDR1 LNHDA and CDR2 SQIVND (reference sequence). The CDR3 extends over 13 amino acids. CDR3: CASRQGWGTEAFF. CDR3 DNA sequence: TGTGCCAGTAGGCAAGGTTGGGGCACTGAAGCTTTCTTT.

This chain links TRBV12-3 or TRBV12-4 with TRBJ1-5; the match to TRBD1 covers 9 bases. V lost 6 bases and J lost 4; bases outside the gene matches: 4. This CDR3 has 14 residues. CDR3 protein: CASSPGQGNQPQHF. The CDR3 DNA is TGTGCCAGCAGCCCTGGACAGGGGAATCAGCCCCAGCATTTT.

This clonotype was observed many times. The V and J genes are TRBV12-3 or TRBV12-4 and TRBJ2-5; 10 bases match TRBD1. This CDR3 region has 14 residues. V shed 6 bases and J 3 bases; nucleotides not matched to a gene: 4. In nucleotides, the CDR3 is TGTGCCAGCAGCCGAGGGACAGGGGAAGAGACCCAGTACTTC. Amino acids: CASSRGTGEETQYF.

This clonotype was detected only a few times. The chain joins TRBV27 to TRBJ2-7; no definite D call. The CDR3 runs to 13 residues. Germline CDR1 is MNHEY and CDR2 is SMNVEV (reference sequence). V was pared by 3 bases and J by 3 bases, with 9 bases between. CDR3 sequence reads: CASSLNSYYEQYF. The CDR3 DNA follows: TGTGCCAGCAGTTTGAACAGTTACTACGAGCAGTACTTC.

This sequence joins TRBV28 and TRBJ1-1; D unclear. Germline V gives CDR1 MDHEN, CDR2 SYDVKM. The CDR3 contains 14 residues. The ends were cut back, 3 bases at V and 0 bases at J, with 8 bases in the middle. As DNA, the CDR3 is TGTGCCAGCAGTTTTGCACAGATGAACACTGAAGCTTTCTTT. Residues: CASSFAQMNTEAFF.